These 14 T cell receptor beta chains came from one sample sequenced in a study of response to subunit inactivated influenza vaccine. TCRdb analysed the RT-PCR reads with MiXCR anew, one entry per CDR3 protein. Seen here are around 750,000 distinct CDR3 sequences, approximately 21% observed once, and the top ten hold about 9.4%. Material: PBMCs from blood, obtained 5 days after vaccination. The source of these receptors is a man aged 45 to 65 who received an inactivated influenza vaccine.

The chain couples TRBV4-2 to TRBJ1-1, with D unresolved. CDR3 length: 13 residues. The germline gives CDR1 LGHNA, CDR2 YNFKEQ. Between the trimmed V and J ends, which lost 2 bases and 3 bases, there was a span of 7 bases. CDR3 DNA sequence: TGTGCCAGCAGCCAACAAAGGGACACTGAAGCTTTCTTT. It is translated as CASSQQRDTEAFF.

This clonotype was seen repeatedly, ten times or more. The chain carries TRBV29-1 and TRBJ2-1; 8 bases are a match to TRBD2. V lost 6 bases to trimming and J lost 9 bases; unmatched junction nucleotides: 7. The CDR3 sequence is 12 residues long. CDR1 and CDR2 from the germline V gene are SQVTM and ANQGSEA. The CDR3 DNA sequence: TGCAGCGTGCTCCGGGGGGGAGCTGAGCAGTTCTTC. Its protein product is CSVLRGGAEQFF.

This clonotype showed up just a few times. The genes are TRBV20-1 and TRBJ2-5, with D possibly TRBD1 on 5 matching bases. Germline assignment: CDR1 DFQATT and CDR2 SNEGSKA (reference sequence). V lost 6 bases to trimming and J lost 1 base, with 12 bases between them. The CDR3 is 13 amino acids. CDR3 amino acids: CSAIQETQETQYF. CDR3 coding DNA: TGCAGTGCCATACAGGAGACCCAAGAGACCCAGTACTTC.

The chain is built from TRBV9 and TRBJ2-5, with D tentatively TRBD1 (6 bases). V lost 4 bases and J 2 bases, leaving 18 bases between the germline ends. CDR1 is SGDLS, CDR2 YYNGEE, per germline. This CDR3 region has 16 residues. The DNA of the CDR3 is TGTGCCAGCAGCCCCTCTGTAGCAGGGGCACAAGAGACCCAGTACTTC. It is translated as CASSPSVAGAQETQYF.

V is TRBV6-2 or TRBV6-3 and J is TRBJ2-5; D is unclear. The germline V gene encodes CDR1 MNHEY and CDR2 SVGEGT. The V and J ends lost 0 bases and 5 bases respectively, with 13 bases between them. The CDR3 is made up of 15 amino acids. The CDR3 is CASSYSVLSMETQYF. DNA for the CDR3: TGTGCCAGCAGTTACTCGGTGCTGAGTATGGAGACCCAGTACTTC.

V is TRBV6-1 and J is TRBJ2-1; D possibly matches TRBD1 or TRBD2 (6 bases each). Trimming stripped 5 bases from V and 1 base from J, with 15 bases between. Germline CDR1 reads MNHNS; CDR2 reads SASEGT. The CDR3 is made up of 16 amino acids. In DNA, the CDR3 is TGTGCCAGCAGTCCTCAGGCGGGGACATCCTACAATGAGCAGTTCTTC. Translating it yields CASSPQAGTSYNEQFF.

The chain joins TRBV12-3 or TRBV12-4 to TRBJ1-5, with D possibly matching TRBD1 (6 bases). This CDR3 has 14 amino acids. V lost 6 bases and J lost 6, with 15 bases in between. The CDR3 nucleotides are TGTGCCAGCAGCCCACGGGAGGGGGGTCAGCCCCAGCATTTT. Translated, it gives CASSPREGGQPQHF.

The rearrangement joins TRBV12-3 or TRBV12-4 to TRBJ2-5; no definite D call. The CDR3 is 14 residues long. V was trimmed by 1 base and J by 4 bases, leaving 10 bases between them. For the CDR3, the DNA is TGTGCCAGCAGTTTAGGGGTTCAGGTAGAGACCCAGTACTTC. It is translated as CASSLGVQVETQYF.

This clonotype was picked up a small number of times. The V call is TRBV5-5, the J call TRBJ2-3; no clear D. There are 17 residues in the CDR3. CDR1 is SGHKS, CDR2 YYEKEE, per germline (reference sequence). The V gene lost 3 bases and the J gene lost 4 bases, with 21 bases spanning the gap. CDR3 protein: CASSSWSGPRLADTQYF. CDR3 nucleotides: TGTGCCAGCAGCTCATGGTCTGGACCGCGGTTGGCAGATACGCAGTATTTT.

This clonotype was detected once. The chain carries TRBV4-3 and TRBJ2-5, with D maybe TRBD1 (5 bases). Trimming removed 0 bases from V and 4 bases from J, with 9 bases in between. The CDR3 contains 14 residues. Germline values: CDR1 LGHNA, CDR2 YSLEER. The CDR3 sequence: CASSQDRQGETQYF. CDR3 DNA: TGCGCCAGCAGCCAAGATCGCCAGGGAGAGACCCAGTACTTC.

The rearrangement links TRBV5-5 to TRBJ1-5, with a possible D match to TRBD1 (6 bases). CDR3 length: 16 residues. V was shortened by 0 bases and J by 1 base, with 11 bases between the two germline ends. Germline V gene data show CDR1 as SGHKS and CDR2 as YYEKEE (reference sequence). CDR3 region: CASSLGRGASNQPQHF. In DNA form, the CDR3 reads TGTGCCAGCAGCTTGGGTAGGGGGGCGAGCAATCAGCCCCAGCATTTT.

At least ten counts were recorded for this clonotype. One junction end does not reproduce the germline sequence, and a read error may be involved. The rearrangement uses TRBV7-7 and TRBJ2-1; D might be TRBD1 (6 bases). Germline CDR1 reads SSHAT; CDR2 reads FNYEAQ (reference sequence). The CDR3 loop spans 15 amino acids. CDR3 bases: TGTGCTAGCAGCTTAGTGTGGGGGCCCTACAATGAGCAGTTCTTC. Residues: CASSLVWGPYNEQFF.

The rearrangement joins TRBV18 to TRBJ2-7; maybe TRBD2 (6 bases). The CDR3 has 14 residues. V lost 0 bases and J 5 bases, leaving 11 bases between the germline ends. Germline V CDR1 and CDR2: KGHSH, LQKENI. This CDR3 reads CASSPPGRSDEQYF. CDR3 sequence (DNA): TGTGCCAGCTCACCACCAGGGAGGTCAGACGAGCAGTACTTC.

This clonotype was seen a few times. The chain has TRBV28 and TRBJ2-5, with 10 bases fitting TRBD1. V lost 3 bases to trimming and J lost 5 bases; unmatched junction nucleotides: 9. CDR1 and CDR2 from the germline V gene are MDHEN and SYDVKM. The CDR3 contains 16 residues. CDR3 in amino acids: CASSFWTGGVLETQYF. Here the CDR3 DNA reads TGTGCCAGCAGTTTTTGGACAGGGGGGGTCTTGGAGACCCAGTACTTC.